The 13 T cell receptor beta chains presented below share a single source sample, sequenced in a study of monozygotic twins with cystic fibrosis. Sequencing was performed with immunoSEQ multiplex PCR; in TCRdb, only in-frame clones are kept and a portion is missing. This sample has roughly 28,000 clones; around 85% occur once, and the top ten carry 0.8% to 1%. The specimen was blood. These receptor sequences come from a girl aged 2 to 9 with cystic fibrosis.

The chain employs TRBV19 and TRBJ2-1; 9 bases are shared with TRBD2. The CDR3 totals 17 residues. Germline CDR1 reads LNHDA; CDR2 reads SQIVND (reference sequence). J was trimmed by 9 bases and V by 4 bases; bases with no gene match: 16. In DNA form, the CDR3 reads TGTGCCAGTAGTAGGGAGCCCGGCGGGAGGGCCTCCAGTGAGCAGTTCTTC. Translated: CASSREPGGRASSEQFF. The full variable domain, with the rest looked up from reference TRBV19 and TRBJ2-1, is DGGITQSPKYLFRKEGQNVTLSCEQNLNHDAMYWYRQDPGQGLRLIYYSQIVNDFQKGDIAEGYSVSREKKESFPLTVTSAQKNPTAFYLCASSREPGGRASSEQFFGPGTRLTVL.

The chain links TRBV2 to TRBJ2-1, with 13 bases that match TRBD2. With V trimmed by 5 bases and J by 9 bases, 1 base remained unmatched. CDR3 length: 13 residues. From germline, CDR1 is SNHLY and CDR2 FYNNEI. CDR3 region: CASSRLAGGEQFF. The CDR3 bases are TGTGCCAGCAGTCGACTAGCGGGAGGTGAGCAGTTCTTC.

The chain recombines TRBV4-1 with TRBJ2-1; unclear D gene. V was clipped by 4 bases and J by 4 bases, with 14 bases between them. The CDR3 loop spans 15 amino acids. Germline-derived CDR1 and CDR2 are MGHRA and YSYEKL. CDR3 region: CASSRSNGPYNEQFF. The CDR3 DNA reads as TGCGCCAGCAGCCGTTCGAACGGCCCGTACAATGAGCAGTTCTTC.

V gene TRBV5-1 combines with J gene TRBJ2-5; D is undetermined. The germline V and J ends were trimmed by 0 bases and 5 bases, with 17 bases remaining between them. The length of the CDR3 is 16 residues. Germline V gives CDR1 SGHRS, CDR2 YFSETQ. The CDR3 bases are TGCGCCAGCAGCTTGGCCGGGTCACGGAGCGCGGAGACCCAGTACTTC. The encoded protein is CASSLAGSRSAETQYF.

The chain joins TRBV6-1 to TRBJ2-1; a possible D gene is TRBD2 (6 bases). CDR1 and CDR2 (germline): MNHNS, SASEGT. This CDR3 spans 11 amino acids. Trimming cost V 6 bases and J 6 bases, with 6 bases left between them. The CDR3 region has the DNA TGTGCCAGCAGGACTAGCAATGAGCAGTTCTTC. This gives the protein CASRTSNEQFF.

Regarding this clone: Distinct nucleotide sequences in the sample also encode this CDR3. This chain connects TRBV30 to TRBJ1-2; D uncertain. Germline V gives CDR1 GTSNPN, CDR2 SVGIG (reference sequence). CDR3 length: 12 amino acids. Trimming cost V 0 bases and J 5 bases, with 7 bases left between them. The CDR3 bases are TGTGCCTGGAGTGTTAGTGCGTATGGCTACACCTTC. Translation gives CAWSVSAYGYTF.

The chain has TRBV11-1 and TRBJ2-6; D is unresolved. The CDR3 extends over 15 amino acids. Germline CDR1 reads SGHAT; CDR2 reads FQDESV (reference sequence). With 5 bases removed from V and 4 bases from J, the gap between germline ends came to 12 bases. The chain's CDR3 is CASSAPPLGANVLTF. In DNA, the CDR3 is TGTGCCAGCAGCGCCCCTCCTCTGGGGGCCAACGTCCTGACTTTC.

The V gene is TRBV6-5, the J gene TRBJ1-2; D ambiguous. The CDR3 sequence is 13 residues long. V gave up 4 bases and J gave up 8 bases, with 14 bases separating them. Germline CDR1 MNHEY, CDR2 SVGAGI. CDR3 coding DNA: TGTGCCAGCAGTTTGGACGGTGGGGTGGGCTACACCTTC. Translating it yields CASSLDGGVGYTF.

The chain couples TRBV6-5 to TRBJ2-7, with TRBD1 matching over 7 bases. V shed 7 bases and J 1 base; nucleotides not matched to a gene: 4. This CDR3 has 13 residues. Germline CDR1 reads MNHEY; CDR2 reads SVGAGI. As DNA, the CDR3 is TGTGCCAGCACAGGACAGGATTCCTACGAGCAGTACTTC. Its protein product is CASTGQDSYEQYF.

The rearrangement joins TRBV9 to TRBJ1-3; D is unresolved. The CDR3 length is 17 residues. The germline V gene encodes CDR1 SGDLS and CDR2 YYNGEE. Between the trimmed V and J ends, which lost 2 bases and 0 bases, there was a span of 15 bases. The CDR3 nucleotides are TGTGCCAGCAGCGTTGGGAGTGGGGAGAGCTCTGGAAACACCATATATTTT. Protein product: CASSVGSGESSGNTIYF. The whole variable domain, remainder taken from reference TRBV9 and TRBJ1-3, is DSGVTQTPKHLITATGQRVTLRCSPRSGDLSVYWYQQSLDQGLQFLIQYYNGEERAKGNILERFSAQQFPDLHSELNLSSLELGDSALYFCASSVGSGESSGNTIYFGEGSWLTVV.

V gene TRBV19 combines with J gene TRBJ1-2; TRBD1 aligns across 7 bases. Germline lookup yields CDR1 LNHDA and CDR2 SQIVND (reference sequence). The ends lost 5 bases at V and 2 bases at J; junction bases unmatched: 8. The CDR3 is made up of 15 amino acids. CDR3 in amino acids: CASSLNRGSNYGYTF. Written as DNA, the CDR3 is TGTGCCAGTAGTCTAAACAGGGGCTCAAACTATGGCTACACCTTC.

This chain links TRBV13 with TRBJ2-7; 13 bases fit TRBD2. V lost 5 bases to trimming and J lost 6 bases; unmatched junction nucleotides: 7. Germline V gives CDR1 PRHDT, CDR2 FYEKMQ (reference sequence). This CDR3 has 15 amino acids. The CDR3 loop reads CASSAGLAGAREQYF. CDR3 DNA sequence: TGTGCCAGCAGCGCAGGACTAGCGGGAGCTCGCGAGCAGTACTTC.

The rearrangement joins TRBV10-1 to TRBJ2-1; the match to TRBD2 covers 16 bases. In germline, CDR1 is WNHNN, CDR2 SYGVQD (reference sequence). There are 14 residues in the CDR3. With V trimmed by 10 bases and J by 7 bases, 4 bases remained unmatched. The DNA for the CDR3 is TGCGCCAACATGGGACTAGCGGGAGGGAATGAGCAGTTCTTC. Residues: CANMGLAGGNEQFF.